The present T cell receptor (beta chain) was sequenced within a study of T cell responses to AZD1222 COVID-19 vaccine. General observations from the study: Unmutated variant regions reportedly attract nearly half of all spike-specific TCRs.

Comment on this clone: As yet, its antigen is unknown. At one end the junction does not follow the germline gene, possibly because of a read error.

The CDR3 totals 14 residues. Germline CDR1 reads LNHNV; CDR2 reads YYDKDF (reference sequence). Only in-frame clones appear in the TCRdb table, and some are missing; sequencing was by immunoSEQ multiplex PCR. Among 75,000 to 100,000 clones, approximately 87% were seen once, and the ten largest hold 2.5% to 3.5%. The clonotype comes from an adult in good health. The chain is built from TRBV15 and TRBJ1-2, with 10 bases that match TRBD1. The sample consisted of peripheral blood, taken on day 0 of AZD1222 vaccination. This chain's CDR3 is CATSRDPGTGEIGF. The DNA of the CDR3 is TGTGCCACCAGCAGAGATCCCGGGACAGGGGAGATAGGCTTC. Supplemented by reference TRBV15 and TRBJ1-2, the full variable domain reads DAMVIQNPRYQVTQFGKPVTLSCSQTLNHNVMYWYQQKSSQAPKLLFHYYDKDFNNEADTPDNFQSRRPNTSFCFLDIRSPGLGDTAMYLCATSRDPGTGEIGFGSGTRLTVV.